The clone carrying this T cell receptor beta chain came up a few times. This sample was taken from a study of blood T cell repertoires in COVID-19. Study at large: Samples representing acute and convalescent COVID-19 were sourced from the United States, Italy and Spain. T cells, B-cell-depleted T cells, or PBMCs provided the cDNA or gDNA that served as material.

Deletions cut 3 bases from V and 3 bases from J, with 12 bases between. The CDR3 covers 15 residues. Germline V gene data show CDR1 as LNHNV and CDR2 as YYDKDF (reference sequence). Sequencing was performed with immunoSEQ multiplex PCR; in TCRdb, only in-frame clones are kept and a portion is missing. In the table there are some 290,000 clones, around 90% of which are singletons. Patients in Seattle were enrolled during active infection, then followed longitudinally. The receptor comes from a woman aged 40 to 50 with COVID-19, enrolled during active disease. The sample taken for sequencing was peripheral blood. V and J are TRBV15 and TRBJ1-5; D not resolved. The CDR3 is CATSRELSFNQPQHF. In DNA form, the CDR3 reads TGTGCCACCAGCAGGGAGCTCTCTTTCAATCAGCCCCAGCATTTT.